A selection of T cell receptor beta chains follows, all from one sample in a study of cytomegalovirus exposure and HLA in healthy donors. The method was immunoSEQ multiplex PCR; TCRdb's version includes in-frame clones alone and lacks a portion of them. Its table records approximately 52,000 clones. The sample consisted of PBMCs. All receptors derive from a man aged 50 to 60 in good health and CMV-seropositive. The conserved cysteine and the conserved F or W are not part of the CDR3 here. A D gene is named only where the DNA matches it firmly.

>TRBV28|-|TRBJ1-1
ASSFTGDTEAF
>TRBV28|-|TRBJ2-7
ASSIRDREVYEQY
>TRBV6-1|TRBD1|-
ASSQQGRRGEQY
>TRBV4-3|-|TRBJ2-7
ASSQIGVPGQY
>TRBV2|TRBD1|TRBJ2-7
ASRGAGGLYEQY
>TRBV7-9|-|TRBJ2-1
ASSLGVGPGNEQF
>TRBV19|-|TRBJ2-7
ASSMVLTLSYEQY
>TRBV7-2|TRBD2|TRBJ2-7
ASSLGLANPYEQY
>TRBV6-6|TRBD1|TRBJ2-1
ASMGDERGQHEQF
>TRBV4-3|-|TRBJ1-1
ASSQEGGRKAF
>TRBV6-5|-|TRBJ2-3
ASSYQVSSTDTQY
>TRBV5-1|-|TRBJ2-3
ASSWGQVATDTQY
>TRBV6-5|-|TRBJ2-2
ASSYSLNTGELF
>TRBV7-2|TRBD1|TRBJ1-2
ASSPGQGGRGYT
>TRBV4-3|-|TRBJ2-3
ASSPLAGTDTQY
>TRBV7-2|TRBD2|TRBJ2-3
ASSRWGGSTDTQY
>TRBV20-1|-|TRBJ2-5
SPQPSQY
>TRBV2|-|TRBJ2-1
ASSEAKRNNEQF
>TRBV7-2|TRBD2|TRBJ2-7
ASSSGLAGVGWGHEQY
>TRBV4-3|-|TRBJ1-3
ASSKRQATGNTIY
>TRBV7-6|TRBD2|TRBJ2-2
ASSSGLAANTGELF
>TRBV7-2|TRBD2|TRBJ2-7
ASSLAVAGGLYEQY
>TRBV9|-|TRBJ2-5
ASSVGPEGYQETQY
>TRBV7-8|TRBD1|TRBJ2-1
ASSLGPGQGRQF
>TRBV5-1|TRBD2|TRBJ2-3
ASSLSTAGVAY
>TRBV5-3|TRBD1|TRBJ1-4
ARSLGRGATNEKLF
>TRBV11-2|TRBD1|TRBJ2-7
ASSPQGPGQY
>TRBV7-3|-|TRBJ2-7
ASSLGSDNSYEQY
>TRBV7-6|-|TRBJ1-5
ASSQIAGVSQPQH
>TRBV4-1|TRBD2|TRBJ2-7
ASSQGAGGPYEQY
>TRBV2|TRBD1|TRBJ2-4
ASSRTGIGNIQY
>TRBV7-6|TRBD2|TRBJ2-5
ASSPVAGASTQY
>TRBV4-1|-|TRBJ2-7
ASSQDGGVYEQY
>TRBV5-1|TRBD1|TRBJ2-3
ASRGQGYTDTQY
>TRBV6-1|TRBD1|TRBJ2-2
ATGTGGAGGGELF